A selection of T cell receptor beta chains follows, all from one sample in a study of blood T cell repertoires in COVID-19. Assay: immunoSEQ multiplex PCR; the TCRdb copy retains only in-frame clones and omits some. This table has around 200,000 clones, about 84% appearing once. The sample consisted of PBMCs or T cells enriched from blood (not recorded which). The origin of the receptors is a woman aged 35 to 49 with acute COVID-19. CDR3s include the opening cysteine and the closing phenylalanine or tryptophan. D genes are given only for firm matches. For some rows the clone size is stated as once, few or many, or as a class when expanded; others skip it.

j_gene: TRBJ1-2
v_gene: TRBV5-1
d_gene: -
abundance: -
CDR3nt: TGCGCCAGCAGCCCAGTGGACAGAGAGGATGGCTACACCTTC
CDR3aa: CASSPVDREDGYTF

j_gene: TRBJ2-3
v_gene: TRBV30
d_gene: -
abundance: once
CDR3nt: TGTGCCTGGAGTGCCGCAGGGGATACGCAGTATTTT
CDR3aa: CAWSAAGDTQYF

j_gene: TRBJ2-7
v_gene: TRBV3-1/TRBV3-2
d_gene: -
abundance: -
CDR3nt: TGTGCCAGCAGCTCTTATGGACAAGCGCTCTCCTACGAGCAGTACTTC
CDR3aa: CASSSYGQALSYEQYF

j_gene: TRBJ1-4
v_gene: TRBV2
d_gene: -
abundance: -
CDR3nt: TGTGCCAGCACCAGAGCTCAGGGGACCACTAATGAAAAACTGTTTTTT
CDR3aa: CASTRAQGTTNEKLFF

j_gene: TRBJ1-6
v_gene: TRBV19
d_gene: TRBD1
abundance: few
CDR3nt: TGTGCCAGTCGGACAGGGAGGGCTGCCAATTCACCCCTCCACTTT
CDR3aa: CASRTGRAANSPLHF

j_gene: TRBJ1-6
v_gene: TRBV28
d_gene: TRBD1
abundance: few
CDR3nt: TGTGCCAGCAGAGGAGACAGGGCCTCACCCCTCCACTTT
CDR3aa: CASRGDRASPLHF

j_gene: TRBJ1-1
v_gene: TRBV19
d_gene: -
abundance: -
CDR3nt: TGTGCCAGTAGTATCAGGGCTTCGAACACTGAAGCTTTCTTT
CDR3aa: CASSIRASNTEAFF

j_gene: TRBJ1-3
v_gene: TRBV30
d_gene: -
abundance: -
CDR3nt: TGTGCCTGGAAAAGGGGCAGAACCTACTCTGGAAACACCATATATTTT
CDR3aa: CAWKRGRTYSGNTIYF

j_gene: TRBJ1-5
v_gene: TRBV6-5
d_gene: -
abundance: -
CDR3nt: TGTGCCAGCAGAAACAGAGATAGCAATCAGCCCCAGCATTTT
CDR3aa: CASRNRDSNQPQHF

j_gene: TRBJ2-2
v_gene: TRBV5-6
d_gene: TRBD2
abundance: -
CDR3nt: TGTGCCAGCAGCTTACTAGCGGGGGGGCCCAGAGCCGGGGAGCTGTTTTTT
CDR3aa: CASSLLAGGPRAGELFF

j_gene: TRBJ2-1
v_gene: TRBV15
d_gene: TRBD2
abundance: -
CDR3nt: TGTGCCACCAGCAGGGGACTAGCGGGCGGAGACAATGAGCAGTTCTTC
CDR3aa: CATSRGLAGGDNEQFF

j_gene: TRBJ2-3
v_gene: TRBV2
d_gene: -
abundance: -
CDR3nt: TGTGCCAGCAGTGAAGATATCACAGATACGCAGTATTTT
CDR3aa: CASSEDITDTQYF

j_gene: TRBJ1-5
v_gene: TRBV28
d_gene: -
abundance: few
CDR3nt: TGTGCCAGCAGTTTATCGGGGGGCGATTTTGGACAGCCCCAGCATTTT
CDR3aa: CASSLSGGDFGQPQHF

j_gene: TRBJ1-5
v_gene: TRBV7-2
d_gene: -
abundance: -
CDR3nt: TGTGCCAGCAGCTTACCCCAGTTTGGCAATCAGCCCCAGCATTTT
CDR3aa: CASSLPQFGNQPQHF

j_gene: TRBJ1-1
v_gene: TRBV5-1
d_gene: -
abundance: -
CDR3nt: TGCGCCAGCAGCCGCGGGGGGCGATCGAACACTGAAGCTTTCTTT
CDR3aa: CASSRGGRSNTEAFF

j_gene: TRBJ1-4
v_gene: TRBV28
d_gene: TRBD1
abundance: few
CDR3nt: TGTGCCAGCAGTTTAGGTTTAGGGGGCGCGTATAATGAAAAACTGTTTTTT
CDR3aa: CASSLGLGGAYNEKLFF

j_gene: TRBJ1-4
v_gene: TRBV6-6
d_gene: -
abundance: -
CDR3nt: TGTGCCAGCAGTTATGCGGAAAAACTGTTTTTT
CDR3aa: CASSYAEKLFF

j_gene: TRBJ1-1
v_gene: TRBV6-5
d_gene: -
abundance: -
CDR3nt: TGTGCCAGCAGTTCTCGAGGGGGCACTGAAGCTTTCTTT
CDR3aa: CASSSRGGTEAFF

j_gene: TRBJ2-1
v_gene: TRBV2
d_gene: TRBD2
abundance: -
CDR3nt: TGTGCCAGCGACGAAGCACTAGCGGGGGGATACAATGAGCAGTTCTTC
CDR3aa: CASDEALAGGYNEQFF

j_gene: TRBJ2-7
v_gene: TRBV18
d_gene: -
abundance: -
CDR3nt: TGTGCCAGCTCACTCGGAAACCAAGAGGTGCAGTACTTC
CDR3aa: CASSLGNQEVQYF

j_gene: TRBJ2-1
v_gene: TRBV19
d_gene: TRBD2
abundance: once
CDR3nt: TGTGCCAGTACTATTCGGGTAGCGGGAGACAATGAGCAGTTCTTC
CDR3aa: CASTIRVAGDNEQFF

j_gene: TRBJ1-5
v_gene: TRBV7-8
d_gene: -
abundance: once
CDR3nt: TGTGCCAGCAGCTTGGGTAGGGGTCTAAATCAGCCCCAGCATTTT
CDR3aa: CASSLGRGLNQPQHF

j_gene: TRBJ1-1
v_gene: TRBV28
d_gene: -
abundance: -
CDR3nt: TGTGCCAGCAGTCCCTATAAAGACACTGAAGCTTTCTTT
CDR3aa: CASSPYKDTEAFF

j_gene: TRBJ1-1
v_gene: TRBV2
d_gene: TRBD1
abundance: -
CDR3nt: TGTGCCAGCAGCGCGGACAGGGGGCACACTGAAGCTTTCTTT
CDR3aa: CASSADRGHTEAFF

j_gene: TRBJ1-4
v_gene: TRBV4-3
d_gene: -
abundance: -
CDR3nt: TGCGCCAGCAGCCAAGACTTAGGGAGTAATGAAAAACTGTTTTTT
CDR3aa: CASSQDLGSNEKLFF

j_gene: TRBJ1-5
v_gene: TRBV19
d_gene: TRBD1
abundance: -
CDR3nt: TGTGCCAGTAGTGACAGGGGCCATCAGCCCCAGCATTTT
CDR3aa: CASSDRGHQPQHF

j_gene: TRBJ1-1
v_gene: TRBV10-2
d_gene: -
abundance: -
CDR3nt: TGCGCCAGCAGCGGGTCGAGTTCTCTGAACACTGAAGCTTTCTTT
CDR3aa: CASSGSSSLNTEAFF

j_gene: TRBJ2-3
v_gene: TRBV2
d_gene: TRBD1
abundance: -
CDR3nt: TGTGCCAGCAGTGAAATGTCGGGGACAGGCCACACAGATACGCAGTATTTT
CDR3aa: CASSEMSGTGHTDTQYF

j_gene: TRBJ1-4
v_gene: TRBV27
d_gene: -
abundance: -
CDR3nt: TGTGCCAGCAGTTGGCGCGCAGGGGCTGAAAAACTGTTTTTT
CDR3aa: CASSWRAGAEKLFF

j_gene: TRBJ1-4
v_gene: TRBV27
d_gene: -
abundance: -
CDR3nt: TGTGCCAGCGGAAGACCGGGGAAAAATGAAAAACTGTTTTTT
CDR3aa: CASGRPGKNEKLFF

j_gene: TRBJ1-3
v_gene: TRBV28
d_gene: -
abundance: -
CDR3nt: TGTGCCAGCAGTTTGGGCAGTGGAAACACCATATATTTT
CDR3aa: CASSLGSGNTIYF

j_gene: TRBJ2-1
v_gene: TRBV5-4
d_gene: -
abundance: -
CDR3nt: TGTGCCAGCAGCCGGGAGACAGGGAGCGATGAGCAGTTCTTC
CDR3aa: CASSRETGSDEQFF

j_gene: TRBJ2-3
v_gene: TRBV9
d_gene: -
abundance: -
CDR3nt: TGTGCCAGCACTCTAGGGGCTAGCGACACAGATACGCAGTATTTT
CDR3aa: CASTLGASDTDTQYF

j_gene: TRBJ2-2
v_gene: TRBV7-7
d_gene: -
abundance: -
CDR3nt: TGTGCTAGCAGCTTTAGACGGGACACCGGGGAGCTGTTTTTT
CDR3aa: CASSFRRDTGELFF

j_gene: TRBJ1-2
v_gene: TRBV29-1
d_gene: -
abundance: -
CDR3nt: TGCAGCGTTGAAGATCACGGGCAGGGCGACTATGGCTACACCTTC
CDR3aa: CSVEDHGQGDYGYTF

j_gene: TRBJ2-5
v_gene: TRBV1
d_gene: -
abundance: few
CDR3nt: TGCACCAGCAGCCAAGATAAGGGGGGCGGGGGGCCGCCAGAGACCCAGTACTTC
CDR3aa: CTSSQDKGGGGPPETQYF

j_gene: TRBJ2-7
v_gene: TRBV21-1
d_gene: -
abundance: -
CDR3nt: TGTGCCAGCAGCAAAACTAAGGGTTATTCCGGGATGACCTACGAGCAGTACTTC
CDR3aa: CASSKTKGYSGMTYEQYF

j_gene: TRBJ1-1
v_gene: TRBV2
d_gene: TRBD1
abundance: -
CDR3nt: TGTGCCATCACGACAGGGGGTACGTCCACTGAAGCTTTCTTT
CDR3aa: CAITTGGTSTEAFF

j_gene: TRBJ1-6
v_gene: TRBV27
d_gene: -
abundance: once
CDR3nt: TGTGCCAGCAGTTTGAGGACAAGAAATTCACCCCTCCACTTT
CDR3aa: CASSLRTRNSPLHF

j_gene: TRBJ1-5
v_gene: TRBV4-1
d_gene: -
abundance: -
CDR3nt: TGCGCCAGCAGCCAAGATAACGGGGAGAATCAGCCCCAGCATTTT
CDR3aa: CASSQDNGENQPQHF

j_gene: TRBJ1-2
v_gene: TRBV19
d_gene: -
abundance: few
CDR3nt: TGTGCCAGTAGGATTAAATTGGGACAAGGGAACTATGGCTACACCTTC
CDR3aa: CASRIKLGQGNYGYTF

j_gene: TRBJ2-5
v_gene: TRBV30
d_gene: -
abundance: -
CDR3nt: TGTGCCTTCTCCGGAACAGGGAACCAAGAGACCCAGTACTTC
CDR3aa: CAFSGTGNQETQYF

j_gene: TRBJ2-2
v_gene: TRBV5-8
d_gene: -
abundance: -
CDR3nt: TGTGCCAGCAGCTTGGTCCGGGACGGGGAGCTGTTTTTT
CDR3aa: CASSLVRDGELFF

j_gene: TRBJ1-2
v_gene: TRBV9
d_gene: TRBD1
abundance: -
CDR3nt: TGTGCCAGCAGCCCGGGACAGGGTTATTATGGCTACACCTTC
CDR3aa: CASSPGQGYYGYTF

j_gene: TRBJ2-2
v_gene: TRBV30
d_gene: TRBD1
abundance: -
CDR3nt: TGTGCCTCGGCCAAGGACAGGGGAACCGGGGAGCTGTTTTTT
CDR3aa: CASAKDRGTGELFF

j_gene: TRBJ2-1
v_gene: TRBV6-5
d_gene: -
abundance: -
CDR3nt: TGTGCCAGCACCCGGACCGGACAAACAGTCGATGAGCAGTTCTTC
CDR3aa: CASTRTGQTVDEQFF

j_gene: TRBJ2-1
v_gene: TRBV7-2
d_gene: -
abundance: -
CDR3nt: TGTGCCAGCAGCTCTGTGGCTTCTCCCTACAATGAGCAGTTCTTC
CDR3aa: CASSSVASPYNEQFF

j_gene: TRBJ2-3
v_gene: TRBV10-1
d_gene: -
abundance: few
CDR3nt: TGCGCCAGCAGAATAGCCGTTCTAGACACAGATACGCAGTATTTT
CDR3aa: CASRIAVLDTDTQYF